A single sample gave rise to the 17 T cell receptor beta chains below, sequenced in a study of cytomegalovirus exposure and HLA in healthy donors. A multiplex PCR was run with 60 Vbeta primers and 13 Jbeta primers. Assay used: immunoSEQ multiplex PCR; TCRdb lists only in-frame clones, some missing. This sample carries 100,000 to 150,000 clones, roughly 81% of them seen once, and the ten largest clones take 0.85% to 1.4%. Sequencing was done on a sample of PBMCs. The source is a woman aged 25 to 39 in good health and CMV-seronegative.

V usage is TRBV29-1 and J usage is TRBJ2-3, with a tentative D call TRBD2 (5 bases). The CDR3 covers 15 residues. From germline, CDR1 is SQVTM and CDR2 ANQGSEA. Trimming cost V 6 bases and J 0 bases, with 16 bases left between them. The chain's CDR3 is CSVQPHSASTDTQYF. Written as DNA, the CDR3 is TGCAGCGTCCAACCCCATAGCGCCAGCACAGATACGCAGTATTTT.

CDR3 region: CASSLIGGLEQFF. As DNA, the CDR3 is TGTGCCAGCAGCTTGATAGGGGGCTTAGAGCAGTTCTTC. The rearrangement joins TRBV5-6 to TRBJ2-1; TRBD1 aligns across 7 bases. Germline-derived CDR1 and CDR2 are SGHDT and YYEEEE. V shed 1 base, J shed 10 bases, and the junction held 5 bases outside the gene matches. The CDR3 contains 13 residues.

V gene TRBV27 combines with J gene TRBJ2-1; 7 nucleotides align to TRBD1. Losses at the gene ends were 4 bases for V and 4 bases for J; bases not matched to a gene: 7. CDR3 length equals 15 residues. Germline V gene data show CDR1 as MNHEY and CDR2 as SMNVEV (reference sequence). This CDR3 is CASSYGQAPYNEQFF. CDR3 DNA: TGTGCCAGCAGTTACGGACAGGCGCCGTACAATGAGCAGTTCTTC.

The chain is built from TRBV7-9 and TRBJ2-7; D remains unclear. The germline gives CDR1 SEHNR, CDR2 FQNEAQ (reference sequence). Trimming removed 2 bases from V and 6 bases from J, with 5 bases in between. This CDR3 has 11 amino acids. For the CDR3, the DNA is TGTGCCAGCAGCTTAAGCGCCGAGCAGTACTTC. Encoded protein: CASSLSAEQYF.

The J gene is TRBJ2-5, the V gene TRBV30; TRBD2 matches 9 bases. CDR3 length equals 15 residues. Unmatched junction bases numbered 14, after V lost 5 bases and J lost 7 bases. CDR1 and CDR2 from the germline V gene are GTSNPN and SVGIG (reference sequence). This chain's CDR3 is CAWEIAGVQGGTQYF. The CDR3 DNA reads TGTGCCTGGGAAATAGCGGGAGTTCAAGGGGGGACCCAGTACTTC.

This clone was seen only once. V usage is TRBV29-1 and J usage is TRBJ2-3; 9 bases map to TRBD1. Germline lookup yields CDR1 SQVTM and CDR2 ANQGSEA. CDR3 length equals 14 residues. V was pared by 7 bases and J by 6 bases, with 11 bases of the junction left unmatched. The CDR3 reads CSAMLGTGLDTQYF. The CDR3, as DNA: TGCAGCGCCATGTTGGGGACAGGGTTGGATACGCAGTATTTT.

The rearrangement links TRBV19 to TRBJ1-1; D is perhaps TRBD1 (5 bases). In germline, CDR1 is LNHDA, CDR2 SQIVND (reference sequence). The V and J ends lost 2 bases and 5 bases respectively, with 12 bases between them. This CDR3 is built from 14 residues. CDR3 nucleotide sequence: TGTGCCAGTAGTATAACGGGGGGTTGGACTGAAGCTTTCTTT. This translates into CASSITGGWTEAFF. Supplemented by reference TRBV19 and TRBJ1-1, the full variable domain reads DGGITQSPKYLFRKEGQNVTLSCEQNLNHDAMYWYRQDPGQGLRLIYYSQIVNDFQKGDIAEGYSVSREKKESFPLTVTSAQKNPTAFYLCASSITGGWTEAFFGQGTRLTVV.

The V call is TRBV7-9, the J call TRBJ1-1, with 8 bases lining up with TRBD1. CDR1 is SEHNR and CDR2 is FQNEAQ in the germline V gene (reference sequence). V gave up 2 bases and J gave up 3 bases; unmatched junction bases: 8. The CDR3 loop spans 16 amino acids. The CDR3 DNA reads TGTGCCAGCAGCTTAACTCCGACAGGGGTGGACACTGAAGCTTTCTTT. This encodes CASSLTPTGVDTEAFF.

This clone has more than one count but fewer than ten. The V call is TRBV6-5, the J call TRBJ1-1; D gene ambiguous. The CDR3 totals 15 residues. Trimming stripped 0 bases from V and 4 bases from J, with 12 bases between. Germline CDR1 reads MNHEY; CDR2 reads SVGAGI. CDR3 in amino acids: CASSYSGFGGTEAFF. In nucleotides, the CDR3 is TGTGCCAGCAGTTACTCCGGGTTCGGTGGCACTGAAGCTTTCTTT.

CDR3 in amino acids: CASSQDLGQGRFAFF. The CDR3 nucleotides read TGTGCCAGCAGCCAAGATTTGGGACAGGGGAGGTTTGCTTTCTTT. V is TRBV4-2 and J is TRBJ1-1; 10 bases are shared with TRBD1. The CDR3 length is 15 residues. V gave up 0 bases and J gave up 11 bases; unmatched junction bases: 9. The germline CDR1 and CDR2 sequences are LGHNA and YNFKEQ.

This chain connects TRBV7-2 to TRBJ2-5; D is possibly TRBD2 (5 bases). V lost 2 bases and J lost 0, with 10 bases in between. Germline CDR1 and CDR2: SGHTA and FQGNSA. This CDR3 has 15 residues. CDR3 in amino acids: CASSLSSGYQETQYF. DNA of the CDR3: TGTGCCAGCAGCTTAAGCAGCGGATACCAAGAGACCCAGTACTTC. The whole variable domain, filled in from reference TRBV7-2 and TRBJ2-5, reads GAGVSQSPSNKVTEKGKDVELRCDPISGHTALYWYRQSLGQGLEFLIYFQGNSAPDKSGLPSDRFSAERTGGSVSTLTIQRTQQEDSAVYLCASSLSSGYQETQYFGPGTRLLVL.

The V and J genes are TRBV9 and TRBJ2-1; 10 nucleotides match TRBD1. Trimming took 0 bases from V and 9 from J; bases not matched to a gene: 6. This CDR3 spans 15 amino acids. Looked up from germline, CDR1 is SGDLS and CDR2 is YYNGEE. The CDR3 coding sequence is TGTGCCAGCAGCGTAGGACAGGGGGCTGCTGTTGAGCAGTTCTTC. Translation: CASSVGQGAAVEQFF.

J is TRBJ1-4 and V is TRBV19; 9 nucleotides align to TRBD1. The trim removed 5 bases at V and 4 bases at J, leaving 8 bases unmatched. Germline CDR1 is LNHDA and CDR2 is SQIVND (reference sequence). The CDR3 has 16 residues. The CDR3 loop reads CASSPIAGQGNEKLFF. The CDR3 DNA follows: TGTGCCAGTAGTCCGATAGCGGGACAGGGTAATGAAAAACTGTTTTTT.

V usage is TRBV4-3 and J usage is TRBJ2-7, with D possibly TRBD1 on 5 matching bases. The V gene lost 2 bases and the J gene lost 2 bases, with 13 bases spanning the gap. The CDR3 length is 15 residues. Germline CDR1 LGHNA, CDR2 YSLEER. The CDR3 bases are TGCGCCAGCAGCCAATACAGGTCCCCCGCCTACGAGCAGTACTTC. This encodes CASSQYRSPAYEQYF.

This clone has more than one count but fewer than ten. The sample carries other DNA sequences with the same CDR3. V gene TRBV7-2 combines with J gene TRBJ2-1, with 9 bases that match TRBD2. J gave up 4 bases and V 1 base, and 5 bases lay outside the gene matches. CDR1 is SGHTA, CDR2 FQGNSA, per germline. This CDR3 is built from 16 residues. The CDR3 protein is CASSLGAGGPYNEQFF. Here the CDR3 DNA reads TGTGCCAGCAGCTTAGGCGCGGGAGGGCCGTACAATGAGCAGTTCTTC. Supplemented by reference TRBV7-2 and TRBJ2-1, the full variable domain reads GAGVSQSPSNKVTEKGKDVELRCDPISGHTALYWYRQSLGQGLEFLIYFQGNSAPDKSGLPSDRFSAERTGGSVSTLTIQRTQQEDSAVYLCASSLGAGGPYNEQFFGPGTRLTVL.

This clone was seen only a few times. V usage is TRBV6-5 and J usage is TRBJ1-1; D call uncertain. The CDR3 totals 13 residues. CDR1 is MNHEY and CDR2 is SVGAGI in the germline V gene. V lost 6 bases and J 1 base, leaving 9 bases between the germline ends. CDR3 coding DNA: TGTGCCAGCAGCGAAACAGAGAACACTGAAGCTTTCTTT. Protein sequence: CASSETENTEAFF.

Only one count was recorded for this clone. This chain connects TRBV15 to TRBJ1-1, with D uncertain. The CDR3 has 13 residues. Trimming cost V 4 bases and J 3 bases, with 9 bases left between them. Germline CDR1 reads LNHNV; CDR2 reads YYDKDF (reference sequence). The CDR3 spells CATSKQQYTEAFF. CDR3 coding DNA: TGTGCCACCAGCAAACAGCAATACACTGAAGCTTTCTTT.